A selection of T cell receptor beta chains follows, all from one sample in a study of blood T cell repertoires in COVID-19. Sequencing was performed with immunoSEQ multiplex PCR; in TCRdb, only in-frame clones are kept and a portion is missing. The data contain about 370,000 clones, about 89% of them singletons. What was sequenced was peripheral blood. These receptors were taken from a woman aged 30 to 39 with COVID-19, enrolled during active disease. Both conserved end residues are part of each CDR3. The D gene is left open where the match is weak. Size tells how often a clone was seen (once, few, many) or the class of an expanded clone, and some rows leave it out.

d_gene	v_gene	abundance	j_gene	CDR3nt	CDR3aa
-	TRBV7-9	-	TRBJ1-4	TGTGCCAGCAGCCGGGACACGCAAGGAAAACTGTTTTTT	CASSRDTQGKLFF
-	TRBV11-3	-	TRBJ1-1	TGTGCCAGCAGCTTAGGCAGGGTGAACACTGAAGCTTTCTTT	CASSLGRVNTEAFF
-	TRBV5-5	-	TRBJ2-7	TGTGCCAGCAGCTTTCAGGGCAGCTCCTACGAGCAGTACTTC	CASSFQGSSYEQYF
-	TRBV6-1	-	TRBJ1-5	TGTGCCAGCAGTGAATCTTGGCAGGGGAATCAGCCCCAGCATTTT	CASSESWQGNQPQHF
-	TRBV6-2/TRBV6-3	-	TRBJ2-4	TGTGCCAGCAGTTATTACCTCGGTGCCAAAAACATTCAGTACTTC	CASSYYLGAKNIQYF
-	TRBV14	-	TRBJ1-1	TGTGCCAGCAGCCAAGGGTCGAGGACTGAAGCTTTCTTT	CASSQGSRTEAFF
-	TRBV9	-	TRBJ2-7	TGTGCCAGCAGCGCGGACAGAGGGGTCTACGAGCAGTACTTC	CASSADRGVYEQYF
-	TRBV5-6	once	TRBJ2-3	TGTGCCAGCAGCTTGGGGCCAGGATTGACAGATACGCAGTATTTT	CASSLGPGLTDTQYF
TRBD1	TRBV5-1	few	TRBJ1-2	TGCGCCAGCAGCCCACGGACAGGGGGCGATGGCTACACCTTC	CASSPRTGGDGYTF
-	TRBV7-2	once	TRBJ1-6	TGTGCCAGCAGCTTAGTAACATACCTCTATAATTCACCCCTCCACTTT	CASSLVTYLYNSPLHF
TRBD2	TRBV19	-	TRBJ2-1	TGTGCCAGTAGTCGCCCGTATCCTAGCGGGAGACGCCCAAACTCCTACAATGAGCAGTTCTTC	CASSRPYPSGRRPNSYNEQFF
-	TRBV27	-	TRBJ1-6	TGTGCCAGCACTCCGGGGGGATATAATTCACCCCTCCACTTT	CASTPGGYNSPLHF
-	TRBV28	-	TRBJ1-4	TGTGCCAGCAGTGGAGAGGTTCTTCGTGAAAAACTGTTTTTT	CASSGEVLREKLFF
-	TRBV6-2/TRBV6-3	-	TRBJ1-5	TGTGCCAGCAGCGGGACGGGAGACAATCAGCCCCAGCATTTT	CASSGTGDNQPQHF
TRBD1	TRBV2	-	TRBJ2-3	TGTGCCAGCAGAGGGGGACAGGGGGCAGTAGATACGCAGTATTTT	CASRGGQGAVDTQYF
-	TRBV6-5	-	TRBJ1-2	TGTGCCAGCAGTTACTCAGAAGGACAGCTGCCCTATGGCTACACCTTC	CASSYSEGQLPYGYTF
-	TRBV7-9	-	TRBJ2-2	TGTGCCAGCAGCTTAAATTCCGCGAGCACCGGGGAGCTGTTTTTT	CASSLNSASTGELFF
TRBD2	TRBV11-3	-	TRBJ2-4	TGTGCCAGCAGCTTATCCCTCCGGGGGGGGTTTGGAAACATTCAGTACTTC	CASSLSLRGGFGNIQYF
-	TRBV7-2	once	TRBJ1-3	TGTGCCAGCAGCTCAGCACGCCCAGGGCGCCAAGGAAACACCATATATTTT	CASSSARPGRQGNTIYF
TRBD2	TRBV7-2	-	TRBJ2-3	TGTGCCAGCACCCAACCGGGACTAGCGGGAGGGCCCTCCACAGATACGCAGTATTTT	CASTQPGLAGGPSTDTQYF
-	TRBV7-2	once	TRBJ2-3	TGTGCCAGCAGCGGGGGGGGCCGGAACACAGATACGCAGTATTTT	CASSGGGRNTDTQYF
TRBD2	TRBV18	-	TRBJ2-3	TGTGCCAGCTCACTCCTAGCGGGAGGAAGCACAGATACGCAGTATTTT	CASSLLAGGSTDTQYF
-	TRBV6-6	-	TRBJ2-7	TGTGCCAGCAGTTACCCTCGGGGGAGAGACTACGAGCAGTACTTC	CASSYPRGRDYEQYF
-	TRBV5-4	once	TRBJ1-2	TGTGCCAGCAGCTTGGAAGGGGTTAGTTATGGCTACACCTTC	CASSLEGVSYGYTF
-	TRBV10-1	few	TRBJ2-1	TGCGCCAGCAGTGAGCCACTAGCCAACAATGAGCAGTTCTTC	CASSEPLANNEQFF
TRBD1	TRBV4-1	few	TRBJ2-1	TGCGCCAGCAGCCTTCGACAGGGTCACCCCTACAATGAGCAGTTCTTC	CASSLRQGHPYNEQFF
-	TRBV9	few	TRBJ1-1	TGTGCCAGCTCTTCGAACACTGAAGCTTTCTTT	CASSSNTEAFF
-	TRBV19	-	TRBJ1-5	TGTGCCAGTAGCCAGCAGGATAGCAATCAGCCCCAGCATTTT	CASSQQDSNQPQHF
-	TRBV18	-	TRBJ2-5	TGTGCCAGCTCACCAGGGCAAGAAGAGACCCAGTACTTC	CASSPGQEETQYF
-	TRBV15	-	TRBJ2-1	TGTGCCACCAGCAGAGGCACTGCTCGACTCTTCGGGGGACCCTACAATGAGCAGTTCTTC	CATSRGTARLFGGPYNEQFF
TRBD2	TRBV4-2	-	TRBJ2-1	TGTGCCAGCAGCCTTCAAACCCCGGCGGGGGAGTGGGGTGAGCAGTTCTTC	CASSLQTPAGEWGEQFF
-	TRBV27	-	TRBJ2-1	TGTGCCAGCAGTCCTCTGGGGCCAAACAATGAGCAGTTCTTC	CASSPLGPNNEQFF
TRBD1	TRBV18	-	TRBJ1-2	TGTGCCAGCTCACCAAATCCGACAGGGGACTATGGCTACACCTTC	CASSPNPTGDYGYTF
-	TRBV2	-	TRBJ2-7	TGTGCCAGCAGTGGCCAGGGGGGAGCGTCAAGCGAGCAGTACTTC	CASSGQGGASSEQYF
TRBD2	TRBV4-3	few	TRBJ2-2	TGCGCCAGCAGCCAAGATTTGCCTAGCGGGAGTTTCGGGGAGCTGTTTTTT	CASSQDLPSGSFGELFF